Presented here are 8 T cell receptor beta chains from one specimen sequenced in a study of blood T cell repertoires in COVID-19 (dated by TCRdb to 2020 to 2022). Preparation of the library involved the immunoSEQ multiplex PCR assay. The table comes from immuneACCESS by way of TCRdb, which keeps in-frame sequences with V and J called. Part of the clones is missing from these tables; in studies checked, under half for an unresolved V gene and the rest for unknown reasons. The sample data list about 120,000 clones, and just under 90% of these were observed just once. The ten largest account for 2% to 2.5% of the sample. The sequenced sample was peripheral blood. The receptors were sampled from a woman aged 50 to 60 with acute or convalescent COVID-19.

The chain recombines TRBV15 with TRBJ2-3; D might be TRBD1 (5 bases). In germline, CDR1 is LNHNV, CDR2 YYDKDF (reference sequence). Deletions cut 1 base from V and 1 base from J, with 9 bases between. The CDR3 runs to 15 residues. This chain's CDR3 is CATSRGQLGTDTQYF. The CDR3 DNA follows: TGTGCCACCAGCAGAGGACAGCTAGGCACAGATACGCAGTATTTT.

V usage is TRBV6-2 or TRBV6-3 and J usage is TRBJ2-7; 11 bases fit TRBD1. Unmatched junction bases numbered 9, after V lost 2 bases and J lost 9 bases. This CDR3 spans 15 amino acids. CDR1 is MNHEY, CDR2 SVGEGT, per germline. CDR3 region: CASSYTPGTGGRQYF. For the CDR3, the DNA is TGTGCCAGCAGTTACACTCCCGGGACAGGGGGAAGGCAGTACTTC.

The chain combines TRBV2 with TRBJ1-6; D unclear. Germline values: CDR1 SNHLY, CDR2 FYNNEI. CDR3 length: 14 amino acids. Deletions cut 6 bases from V and 7 bases from J, with 13 bases between. CDR3 DNA: TGTGCCAGCAGCTTATCAGGCCCCAATTCACCCCTCCACTTT. It translates to CASSLSGPNSPLHF.

The rearrangement joins TRBV29-1 to TRBJ2-5; D is ambiguous. The V and J ends lost 0 bases and 5 bases respectively, with 7 bases between them. CDR1 is SQVTM and CDR2 is ANQGSEA in the germline V gene. The CDR3 consists of 12 residues. CDR3 residues: CSVEESSETQYF. The CDR3 coding sequence is TGCAGCGTTGAAGAGAGTTCGGAGACCCAGTACTTC. Full variable domain (remainder filled in from reference TRBV29-1 and TRBJ2-5): SAVISQKPSRDICQRGTSLTIQCQVDSQVTMMFWYRQQPGQSLTLIATANQGSEATYESGFVIDKFPISRPNLTFSTLTVSNMSPEDSSIYLCSVEESSETQYFGPGTRLLVL.

V gene TRBV9 combines with J gene TRBJ1-2; TRBD1 aligns across 7 bases. Trimming cost V 4 bases and J 4 bases; bases outside gene matches: 7. In germline, CDR1 is SGDLS, CDR2 YYNGEE. This CDR3 comprises 14 residues. In nucleotides, the CDR3 is TGTGCCAGCAGCCAACAGGGACAGTTCTATGGCTACACCTTC. Protein product: CASSQQGQFYGYTF.

V usage is TRBV18 and J usage is TRBJ2-5; possible D gene TRBD2, 6 bases. Germline assignment: CDR1 KGHSH and CDR2 LQKENI. V was trimmed by 1 base and J by 4 bases, leaving 10 bases between them. The CDR3 is 14 amino acids. The CDR3 nucleotides read TGTGCCAGCTCACCACGACCTAGCGTAGAGACCCAGTACTTC. It specifies CASSPRPSVETQYF.

The chain joins TRBV11-2 to TRBJ2-7; 7 nucleotides align to TRBD1. The CDR3 contains 12 residues. V was pared by 6 bases and J by 3 bases, with 2 bases of the junction left unmatched. CDR1 is SGHAT, CDR2 FQNNGV, per germline. CDR3 nucleotides: TGTGCCAGCAGTCGACAGGGCTACGAGCAGTACTTC. Its protein product is CASSRQGYEQYF.

This clone was counted once. The chain employs TRBV19 and TRBJ1-1, with 11 bases matching TRBD1. The CDR3 sequence is 15 residues long. With 5 bases clipped from V and 6 bases from J, the junction kept 8 bases outside the gene matches. Germline loops: CDR1 LNHDA, CDR2 SQIVND (reference sequence). The CDR3 loop is CASSGRTGGNAEAFF. For the CDR3, the DNA is TGTGCCAGTAGTGGCCGGACAGGGGGCAACGCTGAAGCTTTCTTT.